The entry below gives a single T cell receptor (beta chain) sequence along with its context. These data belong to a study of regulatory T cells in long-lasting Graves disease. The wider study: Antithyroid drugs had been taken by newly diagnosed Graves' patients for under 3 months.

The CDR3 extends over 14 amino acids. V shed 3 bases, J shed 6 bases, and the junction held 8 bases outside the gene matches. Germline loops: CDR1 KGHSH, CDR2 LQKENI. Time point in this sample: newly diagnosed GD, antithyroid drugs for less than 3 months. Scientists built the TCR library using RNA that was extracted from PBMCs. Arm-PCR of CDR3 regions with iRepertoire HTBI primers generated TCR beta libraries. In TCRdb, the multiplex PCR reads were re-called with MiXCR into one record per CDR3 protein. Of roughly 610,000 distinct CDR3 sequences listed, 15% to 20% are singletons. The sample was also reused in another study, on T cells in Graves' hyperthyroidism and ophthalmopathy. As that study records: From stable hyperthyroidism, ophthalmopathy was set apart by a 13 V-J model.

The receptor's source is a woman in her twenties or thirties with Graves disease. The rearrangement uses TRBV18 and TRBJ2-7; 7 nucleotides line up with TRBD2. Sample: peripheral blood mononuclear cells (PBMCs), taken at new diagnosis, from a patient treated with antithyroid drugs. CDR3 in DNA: TGTGCCAGCTCACCCCCGACTAGCTATTCCGAGCAGTACTTC. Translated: CASSPPTSYSEQYF.